These T cell receptor beta chains were read from a single sample in a study of immune evolution from preneoplasia to lung adenocarcinoma. Using immunoSEQ multiplex PCR, the repertoire was profiled, and TCRdb retains in-frame clones only, with some absent. Among some 41,000 clones listed, over 75% were seen once. The source material was FFPE invasive lung adenocarcinoma tissue. The receptors stem from a person between 55 and 69 years old with lung adenocarcinoma. The CDR3 runs from the conserved cysteine through the conserved F or W. A D gene is named only where the DNA matches it firmly. For some rows the clone size is stated as once, few or many, or as a class when expanded; others skip it.

>TRBV6-4|NA|TRBJ2-1|NA
CASSDSSGEQFF
TGTGCCAGCAGTGACTCTTCGGGGGAGCAGTTCTTC
>TRBV7-8|NA|TRBJ2-3|TRBD2
CASSLTGTSSTDTQYF
TGTGCCAGCAGCCTGACCGGGACTAGCAGCACAGATACGCAGTATTTT
>TRBV18|NA|TRBJ2-5|NA
CASSPRDGQTQYF
TGTGCCAGCTCACCCCGGGACGGGCAGACCCAGTACTTC
>TRBV28|NA|TRBJ2-2|NA
CASSLITGELFF
TGTGCCAGCAGTTTAATCACCGGGGAGCTGTTTTTT
>TRBV25-1|NA|TRBJ2-4|TRBD2
CASSGTSGNIQYF
TGTGCCAGCAGCGGGACTAGCGGGAACATTCAGTACTTC
>TRBV19|NA|TRBJ1-5|TRBD1
CASSKDGTANQPQHF
TGTGCCAGTAGCAAAGACGGGACAGCGAATCAGCCCCAGCATTTT
>TRBV6-5|NA|TRBJ2-7|TRBD1
CASRRQGPYEQYF
TGTGCCAGCAGGAGACAGGGGCCCTACGAGCAGTACTTC
>TRBV19|NA|TRBJ1-1|NA
CASSGLLNTEAFF
TGTGCCAGTTCGGGACTCCTGAACACTGAAGCTTTCTTT
>TRBV5-4|NA|TRBJ2-4|TRBD2
CASSLRLAGVQNIQYF
TGTGCCAGCAGCTTAAGACTAGCGGGAGTTCAAAACATTCAGTACTTC
>TRBV11-2|once|TRBJ2-3|NA
CASSLRALSTDTQYF
TGTGCCAGCAGCTTAAGGGCGTTGAGCACAGATACGCAGTATTTT
>TRBV18|NA|TRBJ1-1|NA
CASSPGLNTEAFF
TGTGCCAGCTCACCAGGCCTAAACACTGAAGCTTTCTTT
>TRBV5-1|NA|TRBJ1-1|NA
CASSSSMGEAFF
TGCGCCAGCAGCTCCTCTATGGGGGAAGCTTTCTTT
>TRBV10-3|NA|TRBJ2-3|TRBD2
CAISAPSGYSTDTQYF
TGTGCCATCAGTGCGCCTAGCGGGTATAGCACAGATACGCAGTATTTT
>TRBV7-8|medium-sized|TRBJ1-1|NA
CASSLEPNTEAFF
TGTGCCAGCAGCTTAGAGCCAAACACTGAAGCTTTCTTT
>TRBV27|NA|TRBJ1-1|TRBD1
CASSTHGQANTEAFF
TGTGCCAGCAGTACTCATGGACAGGCAAACACTGAAGCTTTCTTT
>TRBV28|NA|TRBJ1-4|TRBD1
CASSLPSGTGPVKLFF
TGTGCCAGCAGTTTACCCTCCGGGACAGGGCCGGTAAAACTGTTTTTT
>TRBV30|NA|TRBJ2-7|NA
CAWRYVGNYEQYF
TGTGCCTGGAGGTACGTCGGAAACTACGAGCAGTACTTC
>TRBV10-3|once|TRBJ2-1|NA
CAISESNPISQFF
TGTGCCATCAGTGAGTCGAACCCGATTTCGCAGTTCTTC
>TRBV28|few|TRBJ1-2|TRBD1
CASSPGQESRGYTF
TGTGCCAGCAGCCCCGGACAGGAGAGCCGTGGCTACACCTTC
>TRBV16|once|TRBJ2-5|NA
CASSQRDGQETQYF
TGTGCCAGCAGCCAGCGGGACGGTCAAGAGACCCAGTACTTC
>TRBV28|NA|TRBJ2-2|TRBD1
CASRTVGQGNGELFF
TGTGCCAGCAGGACCGTGGGACAGGGGAACGGGGAGCTGTTTTTT